This is a list of T cell receptor beta chains from one sample in a study of monozygotic twins with cystic fibrosis. TCRdb's copy holds only in-frame clones and misses some; the assay was immunoSEQ multiplex PCR. The sample holds 9,500 or so clones, over 98% seen once. Sequenced sample: blood. The receptors come from a girl under 10 years old with cystic fibrosis. CDR3s include the opening cysteine and the closing phenylalanine or tryptophan. D genes are given only for firm matches. Some rows have no size entry. The others give once, few or many, or a class for an expanded clone.

D	size	V	J	DNA	CDR3
NA	NA	TRBV4-1	TRBJ1-1	TGCGCCAGCAGCCAAGACGGGACCGGTGGCACTGAAGCTTTCTTT	CASSQDGTGGTEAFF
TRBD2	NA	TRBV13	TRBJ2-3	TGTGCCAGCAGCTACCCAGCGGGAGTTGGCGCAGATACGCAGTATTTT	CASSYPAGVGADTQYF
NA	NA	TRBV7-9	TRBJ2-1	TGTGCCAGCAGCGCGAGGGCAGTCGACAATGAGCAGTTCTTC	CASSARAVDNEQFF
NA	NA	TRBV5-1	TRBJ2-7	TGCGCCAGCAGCACCAACGGACGGGCCGGCTACGAGCAGTACTTC	CASSTNGRAGYEQYF
TRBD1	NA	TRBV5-4	TRBJ2-3	TGTGCCAGCAGCGGACAGGGGCCCGGGACAGATACGCAGTATTTT	CASSGQGPGTDTQYF
NA	NA	TRBV2	TRBJ1-3	TGTGCCAGCAGTTCAACAAGGAACAGGGTCTCTGGAAACACCATATATTTT	CASSSTRNRVSGNTIYF
NA	NA	TRBV18	TRBJ2-7	TGTGCCAGCTCACCTGTGGGAGAGGCTGAGTACGAGCAGTACTTC	CASSPVGEAEYEQYF
TRBD1	NA	TRBV18	TRBJ1-1	TGTGCCAGCTCACCTAGGACAGGGAGCAGAAATGAAGCTTTCTTT	CASSPRTGSRNEAFF
TRBD2	NA	TRBV7-9	TRBJ2-7	TGTGCCAGCAGCTTAGCGGGAGGGGCCGGCGAGCAGTACTTC	CASSLAGGAGEQYF
NA	NA	TRBV19	TRBJ1-3	TGTGCCACCAAGGTGCCCACTGGAAACACCATATATTTT	CATKVPTGNTIYF
NA	NA	TRBV11-3	TRBJ1-1	TGTGCCAGCAGCCGGGATGGCATGAACACTGAAGCTTTCTTT	CASSRDGMNTEAFF
NA	NA	TRBV6-1	TRBJ1-2	TGTGCCAGCAGCCTTGACAGCCACTATGGCTACACCTTC	CASSLDSHYGYTF
NA	NA	TRBV7-6	TRBJ2-1	TGTGCCAGCAGCTTAGGGCAGATATACAATGAGCAGTTCTTC	CASSLGQIYNEQFF
TRBD1	NA	TRBV10-3	TRBJ2-5	TGTGCCATCAGTGTTGGGACAGATCAAGAGACCCAGTACTTC	CAISVGTDQETQYF
NA	NA	TRBV5-6	TRBJ1-6	TGTGCCAGCAGCGGGGTGGGATCACCCCTCCACTTT	CASSGVGSPLHF
NA	NA	TRBV28	TRBJ2-7	TGTGCCAGCAGTTTATACCCGTTAGTAGACTACGAGCAGTACTTC	CASSLYPLVDYEQYF
NA	once	TRBV7-7	TRBJ2-5	TGTGCTAGCAGCTTAGCACCCAGGGGCCAAGAGACCCAGTACTTC	CASSLAPRGQETQYF
NA	NA	TRBV16	TRBJ2-7	TGTGCCAGCAGCCAATTCAGTTGGGTCTCCTACGAGCAGTACTTC	CASSQFSWVSYEQYF
NA	few	TRBV5-4	TRBJ1-1	TGTGCCAGCAGCTTGACGGGGGGCCCGATGGCTGAAGCTTTCTTT	CASSLTGGPMAEAFF
NA	NA	TRBV4-1	TRBJ2-3	TGCGCCAGCAGCCAAGATGAGCTCTACACAGATACGCAGTATTTT	CASSQDELYTDTQYF
TRBD2	NA	TRBV27	TRBJ2-3	TGTGCCAGCAGTTCGGGACTAGCGGGAGTTCAAGATACGCAGTATTTT	CASSSGLAGVQDTQYF
TRBD1	NA	TRBV5-7	TRBJ1-1	TGTGCCAGCAGCTTTTTGGCCCGGGACAGTAAGAACACTGAAGCTTTCTTT	CASSFLARDSKNTEAFF
NA	NA	TRBV4-3	TRBJ1-3	TGCGCCAGCAGCTTAAATAAGGGAGACACCATATATTTT	CASSLNKGDTIYF
TRBD2	NA	TRBV4-1	TRBJ2-3	TGCGCCAGCAGACAATCCTTGGGTAGCGGGAGTGGAACGGATACGCAGTATTTT	CASRQSLGSGSGTDTQYF
NA	NA	TRBV2	TRBJ1-4	TGTGCCAGCAGTGAACGGACTGCAACTAATGAAAAACTGTTTTTT	CASSERTATNEKLFF
TRBD2	NA	TRBV2	TRBJ2-2	TGTGCCAGCAAAGAGACCGGGACTAGGGGTGGGCACGGGGAGCTGTTTTTT	CASKETGTRGGHGELFF
TRBD2	NA	TRBV29-1	TRBJ2-5	TGCAGCGGTAGCGGGGGAGAGACCCAGTACTTC	CSGSGGETQYF
TRBD1	NA	TRBV28	TRBJ1-2	TGTGCCAGCAGTCTGGGGACAGGGGGCCCCTTCGTGGATGGCTACACCTTC	CASSLGTGGPFVDGYTF
NA	NA	TRBV7-9	TRBJ1-5	TGTGCCAGCAGTGGGTCCTTTAGCAATCAGCCCCAGCATTTT	CASSGSFSNQPQHF
NA	NA	TRBV19	TRBJ1-1	TGTGCCAGTAGTATAGTACCGCCGAATTACACTGAAGCTTTCTTT	CASSIVPPNYTEAFF
TRBD1	NA	TRBV9	TRBJ1-1	TGTGCCAGCAGCTTTTTCCCGGGACAGGGACCGAACACTGAAGCTTTCTTT	CASSFFPGQGPNTEAFF
TRBD1	NA	TRBV6-5	TRBJ2-4	TGTGCCAGCAGCCGCGGACAGGGAGCCAAAAACATTCAGTACTTC	CASSRGQGAKNIQYF
TRBD2	NA	TRBV6-1	TRBJ2-1	TGTGCCAGCAGTGAAAAGGCGGGAGGACGCAATGAGCAGTTCTTC	CASSEKAGGRNEQFF
NA	NA	TRBV27	TRBJ2-7	TGTGCCAGCAGTTTATTGGGCAGTAACTACGAGCAGTACTTC	CASSLLGSNYEQYF
TRBD2	NA	TRBV4-1	TRBJ2-7	TGCGCCAGCAGCCAAGTCGAGCGGGACTACGAGCAGTACTTC	CASSQVERDYEQYF
TRBD1	NA	TRBV10-2	TRBJ1-6	TGCGCCAGCAGTTACAGGGGCTCCTATAATTCACCCCTCCACTTT	CASSYRGSYNSPLHF
NA	NA	TRBV5-5	TRBJ2-7	TGTGCCAGCAGCTCTGCAGGCGAGCAGTACTTC	CASSSAGEQYF
NA	NA	TRBV19	TRBJ1-1	TGTGCCAGTAGTGTCTATTGGGACACTGAAGCTTTCTTT	CASSVYWDTEAFF
NA	NA	TRBV4-2	TRBJ2-7	TGTGCCAGCAGCCAAGAAAGGGTTACCTACGAGCAGTACTTC	CASSQERVTYEQYF
NA	NA	TRBV6-6	TRBJ2-1	TGTGCCAGCAGTCAACTAGGTGAGCAGTTCTTC	CASSQLGEQFF
NA	NA	TRBV14	TRBJ1-2	TGTGCCAGCAGCCAAGATCGAACCTATGGCTACACCTTC	CASSQDRTYGYTF